The 8 T cell receptor beta chains reported below all come from one sample, sequenced in a study of blood T cell repertoires in COVID-19. Sequencing was performed with immunoSEQ multiplex PCR; in TCRdb, only in-frame clones are kept and a portion is missing. In the table there are 95,000 to 150,000 clones, around 84% of which are singletons. Material for sequencing was PBMCs or T cells enriched from blood (not recorded which). These receptors all come from a woman aged 25 to 39 who had recovered from COVID-19.

The rearrangement uses TRBV27 and TRBJ2-1, with 10 positions matching TRBD2. Germline CDR1 reads MNHEY; CDR2 reads SMNVEV (reference sequence). V lost 5 bases and J lost 7; bases outside the gene matches: 8. The CDR3 is made up of 15 amino acids. CDR3 DNA sequence: TGTGCCAGCAGTCTACTAGCGGGAAATAGGAATGAGCAGTTCTTC. Translation: CASSLLAGNRNEQFF.

The chain carries TRBV4-2 and TRBJ1-5; 10 bases are a match to TRBD1. V lost 0 bases, J lost 5 bases, and 4 bases stayed unmatched. Germline V CDR1 and CDR2: LGHNA, YNFKEQ. CDR3 size: 16 residues. The CDR3 region has the DNA TGTGCCAGCAGCCAAGATGCGGGACAGGGGTATCAGCCCCAGCATTTT. It specifies CASSQDAGQGYQPQHF.

This clone was recorded once. The V call is TRBV20-1, the J call TRBJ1-2; no reliable D call. V lost 3 bases and J lost 1, with 12 bases in between. The CDR3 is 14 amino acids. Germline CDR1 is DFQATT and CDR2 is SNEGSKA (reference sequence). CDR3 coding DNA: TGCAGTGCTAGTCGGAGGGAATTTAACTATGGCTACACCTTC. Its protein is CSASRREFNYGYTF.

V gene TRBV3-1 (or the pseudogene TRBV3-2) combines with J gene TRBJ1-1; TRBD1 agrees at 7 bases. Germline V CDR1 and CDR2: LGHDT, YNNKEL (reference sequence). This CDR3 is built from 15 residues. V lost 1 base and J lost 4; bases outside the gene matches: 6. CDR3 DNA: TGTGCCAGCAGCCAAGCAGGGACAGCCTCCACTGAAGCTTTCTTT. Amino acid sequence: CASSQAGTASTEAFF.

V gene TRBV9 combines with J gene TRBJ2-7; D not certain. V was shortened by 0 bases and J by 2 bases, with 9 bases between the two germline ends. The CDR3 has 14 amino acids. Germline loops: CDR1 SGDLS, CDR2 YYNGEE. CDR3 amino acids: CASSVGPEAYEQYF. DNA of the CDR3: TGTGCCAGCAGCGTAGGGCCCGAAGCCTACGAGCAGTACTTC.

This clone turned up a few times. J is TRBJ1-6 and V is TRBV3-1 (or the pseudogene TRBV3-2), with 7 bases matching TRBD1. CDR3 length equals 15 residues. V gave up 4 bases and J gave up 6 bases; unmatched junction bases: 6. The germline V gene encodes CDR1 LGHDT and CDR2 YNNKEL (reference sequence). The CDR3 DNA sequence: TGTGCCAGCAGCCCGTTCTACAGGGGTAATTCACCCCTCCACTTT. Translation gives CASSPFYRGNSPLHF.

V gene TRBV19 combines with J gene TRBJ1-2, with 9 bases identical to TRBD1. With 2 bases clipped from V and 3 bases from J, the junction kept 4 bases outside the gene matches. Germline CDR1 and CDR2: LNHDA and SQIVND (reference sequence). The length of the CDR3 is 15 residues. CDR3 in DNA: TGTGCCAGTAGTATATCGGGACAGGGCCACTATGGCTACACCTTC. Its translation: CASSISGQGHYGYTF.

At least ten counts were recorded for this clone. The chain uses TRBV18 and TRBJ1-1; tentatively, D is TRBD1 (6 bases). This CDR3 region has 17 residues. The V gene's germline CDR1 is KGHSH and CDR2 LQKENI. The V gene lost 3 bases and the J gene lost 0 bases, with 17 bases spanning the gap. The CDR3 DNA follows: TGTGCCAGCTCACCGCTAGGGACAAGGGCTATGAACACTGAAGCTTTCTTT. It codes for CASSPLGTRAMNTEAFF.